The 6 T cell receptor beta chains listed next were all sequenced from one sample in a study of shared clonotypes between healthy human individuals. Method: immunoSEQ multiplex PCR; TCRdb's copy keeps in-frame clones and lacks some. This sample yields about 980,000 clones, of which 76% are seen a single time; around 1.5% belongs to the top ten. Material: memory CD4+ T cells sorted from blood. Subset here: CD45RA-negative fraction. These receptors were taken from a man aged 18 to 30 in good health.

This chain joins TRBV18 and TRBJ1-5, with D tentatively TRBD1 (5 bases). V shed 0 bases and J shed 5 bases, with 11 bases lying between them. The CDR3 contains 15 residues. Germline-derived CDR1 and CDR2 are KGHSH and LQKENI. The CDR3, as DNA: TGTGCCAGCTCACCACCGAACAGGCCAGATCAGCCCCAGCATTTT. The encoded protein is CASSPPNRPDQPQHF.

The genes are TRBV27 and TRBJ2-1; the D is unclear. The V end lost 6 bases, the J end lost 1 base, and 16 bases lay between the germline ends. The germline gives CDR1 MNHEY, CDR2 SMNVEV (reference sequence). CDR3 size: 16 residues. CDR3 sequence: CASRRTLPLSYNEQFF. The CDR3 DNA reads as TGTGCCAGCAGGCGCACCCTTCCTCTGTCCTACAATGAGCAGTTCTTC.

The gene calls are TRBV6-1 and TRBJ1-5; D possibly corresponds to TRBD1 (5 bases). V lost 4 bases and J 7 bases, leaving 17 bases between the germline ends. CDR1 and CDR2 (germline): MNHNS, SASEGT. The CDR3 totals 15 residues. The DNA for the CDR3 is TGTGCCAGCAGTGGAGGTGGGGGTCCGGGGCAGCCCCAGCATTTT. This translates into CASSGGGGPGQPQHF.

The chain carries TRBV5-1 and TRBJ2-3; no firm D call. The CDR3 loop spans 13 amino acids. The V gene's germline CDR1 is SGHRS and CDR2 YFSETQ. Trimming removed 5 bases from V and 2 bases from J, with 9 bases in between. The CDR3 reads CASRINPTDTQYF. DNA for the CDR3: TGCGCCAGCAGAATTAATCCCACAGATACGCAGTATTTT.

This clone showed up just once. The chain joins TRBV6-1 to TRBJ2-4; possibly TRBD1 or TRBD2 for D (5 bases each). Germline CDR1 is MNHNS and CDR2 is SASEGT. V dropped 3 bases and J dropped 12 bases, with 15 bases sitting between them. This CDR3 has 13 amino acids. DNA of the CDR3: TGTGCCAGCAGTGAGGAGCGGCTCGGGGCTCAGTACTTC. This codes for CASSEERLGAQYF.

V usage is TRBV19 and J usage is TRBJ2-5, with 10 bases lining up with TRBD1. V was pared by 5 bases and J by 4 bases, with 10 bases of the junction left unmatched. This CDR3 is 16 amino acids long. Germline CDR1 reads LNHDA; CDR2 reads SQIVND (reference sequence). CDR3 sequence: CASSARQGAKLETQYF. The CDR3 bases are TGTGCCAGTAGTGCCAGACAGGGGGCGAAACTAGAGACCCAGTACTTC.